This TCR beta chain originates from a study of OX40 agonist ivuxolimab in advanced cancers. Study context: It was ivuxolimab, an agonistic anti-OX40 (CD134) antibody, that patients were treated with.

Baseline was the first blood sampling point, followed by cycle 4 day 1 and cycle 7 day 1. CDR1 and CDR2 (germline): MDHEN, SYDVKM. The V gene end was trimmed by 2 bases and the J gene end by 7 bases; junction bases not matched to a gene: 10. The CDR3 is made up of 16 amino acids. Notes on this clone: The antigen remains unidentified.

Generated by immunoSEQ multiplex PCR, the TCRdb table keeps only in-frame clones and is missing some. The sample yields some 60,000 clones, 70% to 90% seen once. General study results and limits: Researchers did not establish what antigens the expanded peripheral T cells target.

The source material was CD4+ or CD8+ T cells sorted from blood, sampled in a trial of the OX40 agonist ivuxolimab. The source is an adult with an advanced solid tumor such as melanoma, head and neck, liver or kidney cancer. V and J are TRBV28 and TRBJ1-4, with 7 nucleotides matching TRBD1. The CDR3 region has the DNA TGTGCCAGCAGTTTACGGTCCCAGGGGGTGATTGAAAAACTGTTTTTT. Its translation is CASSLRSQGVIEKLFF.